The 21 T cell receptor beta chains below were found in one sample sequenced in a study of blood T cells in healthy people across ages. PCR was performed a second time for about 6 to 12 cycles using a sample-barcoded 5' primer and a J-beta primer mix. MiXCR, applied by TCRdb to the 5' RACE reads, yields one record per CDR3 protein. The top ten clones hold 4% of a sample with 1,500,000 or so distinct CDR3 sequences, 35% to 45% of them seen once. Source material: blood. The origin of the receptors is a woman aged 18-29 years in good health.

This clonotype has a handful of counts. The V call is TRBV11-2, the J call TRBJ2-1; 9 bases line up with TRBD2. This CDR3 contains 15 residues. The germline V gene has CDR1 SGHAT and CDR2 FQNNGV. Germline trimming cut 0 bases from V and 7 bases from J; bases unmatched to any gene: 4. CDR3 sequence (DNA): TGTGCCAGCAGCTTAGATCGCGGGGGGGAAAATGAGCAGTTCTTC. Protein: CASSLDRGGENEQFF.

The chain joins TRBV4-3 to TRBJ1-4, with D maybe TRBD1 (5 bases). The CDR3 has 15 residues. Between the trimmed V and J ends, which lost 4 bases and 1 base, there was a span of 10 bases. The germline gives CDR1 LGHNA, CDR2 YSLEER. CDR3 in amino acids: CASSRGTGTNEKLFF. DNA for the CDR3: TGCGCCAGCAGCCGAGGGACGGGAACTAATGAAAAACTGTTTTTT.

The V and J genes are TRBV5-1 and TRBJ2-1; no reliable D call. CDR1 and CDR2 from the germline V gene are SGHRS and YFSETQ. With 3 bases removed from V and 5 bases from J, the gap between germline ends came to 21 bases. CDR3 length equals 17 residues. CDR3 loop: CASSYNPGPRRDNEQFF. CDR3 DNA: TGCGCCAGCAGCTATAACCCCGGGCCGAGAAGAGACAATGAGCAGTTCTTC.

This clonotype was seen only a few times. The chain links TRBV27 to TRBJ1-1; TRBD1 matches at 9 bases. Germline-derived CDR1 and CDR2 are MNHEY and SMNVEV (reference sequence). V lost 8 bases, J lost 5 bases, and 9 bases stayed unmatched. The CDR3 contains 14 residues. CDR3 sequence reads: CASRTRDRETEAFF. Written as DNA, the CDR3 is TGTGCCAGCCGGACCCGGGACAGGGAGACTGAAGCTTTCTTT.

The chain links TRBV5-8 to TRBJ2-3; the D gene is possibly TRBD1 (6 bases). The CDR3 contains 15 residues. In germline, CDR1 is SGHTS, CDR2 YDEGEE. The germline V and J ends were trimmed by 0 bases and 2 bases, with 10 bases remaining between them. CDR3 sequence (DNA): TGTGCCAGCAGCTTGGAGGGACACCTCACAGATACGCAGTATTTT. Translated, it gives CASSLEGHLTDTQYF.

This CDR3 reads CASNTNRAGEQYF. DNA for the CDR3: TGTGCCAGCAATACTAACAGGGCTGGAGAGCAGTACTTC. The chain carries TRBV12-3 or TRBV12-4 and TRBJ2-7; maybe TRBD1 (6 bases). Trimming removed 7 bases from V and 7 bases from J, with 17 bases in between. The CDR3 runs 13 residues.

This chain uses TRBV20-1 with TRBJ1-6; TRBD1 aligns across 10 bases. The V gene end was trimmed by 5 bases and the J gene end by 5 bases; junction bases not matched to a gene: 3. This CDR3 has 14 residues. CDR1 is DFQATT, CDR2 SNEGSKA, per germline (reference sequence). The CDR3 region has the DNA TGCAGTGCTGAGGACAGGGGGAATAATTCACCCCTCCACTTT. Protein: CSAEDRGNNSPLHF.

The chain recombines TRBV7-8 with TRBJ2-3; D is possibly TRBD1 or TRBD2 (6 bases each). V lost 1 base and J lost 2, with 19 bases in between. From germline, CDR1 is SGHVS and CDR2 FQNEAQ. The length of the CDR3 is 18 residues. The CDR3 here is CASSLDVFRGAFTDTQYF. The CDR3 DNA reads TGTGCCAGCAGCTTAGACGTATTTAGGGGGGCCTTCACAGATACGCAGTATTTT.

V usage is TRBV11-2 and J usage is TRBJ2-7, with TRBD2 matching 12 bases. The V gene's germline CDR1 is SGHAT and CDR2 FQNNGV. The CDR3 has 13 residues. V dropped 10 bases and J dropped 7; count of bases not matched to a gene: 8. CDR3 in DNA: TGTGCCACCAGACTAGCGGGGGCGGGTGAGCAGTACTTC. It yields the protein CATRLAGAGEQYF.

This clonotype turned up a few times. The chain joins TRBV21-1 to TRBJ2-7; the table names TRBD2, a call not compared with the DNA. TRBV21-1 is a recognized pseudogene. The CDR3 is 14 residues long. As DNA, the CDR3 is TGTGCCGTACCAAGGACCCACCGAGGGTACGAGCAGTACTTC. This sequence encodes CAVPRTHRGYEQYF.

This chain joins TRBV9 and TRBJ2-1; 7 bases fit TRBD1. The CDR3 runs 16 residues. The V segment lost 2 bases and the J segment 0 bases; nucleotides outside the gene matches: 5. CDR1 and CDR2 (germline): SGDLS, YYNGEE. The CDR3 DNA is TGTGCCAGCAGCGTCACAGGGGAGAGCTCCTACAATGAGCAGTTCTTC. This codes for CASSVTGESSYNEQFF.

This clonotype was seen only a few times. The rearrangement joins TRBV16 to TRBJ2-7, with D possibly TRBD1 on 6 matching bases. V was cut by 3 bases and J by 4 bases, with 16 bases left in between. The V gene's germline CDR1 is KGHSY and CDR2 FQNENV. The CDR3 contains 15 residues. CDR3 loop: CASSHTTGWPYEQYF. The CDR3 region has the DNA TGTGCCAGCAGCCATACAACAGGGTGGCCTTACGAGCAGTACTTC.

The chain has TRBV4-1 and TRBJ2-1, with TRBD2 identical over 7 bases. The V segment lost 0 bases and the J segment 8 bases; nucleotides outside the gene matches: 13. The CDR3 contains 17 residues. Germline V gene sequence: CDR1 MGHRA, CDR2 YSYEKL. The CDR3 DNA follows: TGCGCCAGCAGCCAAGAATTGGCCCAGGCGGGGAGGGATGAGCAGTTCTTC. It translates to CASSQELAQAGRDEQFF.

V is TRBV7-9 and J is TRBJ1-2; unclear D gene. This CDR3 contains 15 residues. V lost 0 bases, J lost 4 bases, and 12 bases lay in between. Looked up from germline, CDR1 is SEHNR and CDR2 is FQNEAQ (reference sequence). Here the CDR3 reads CASSLALSLVYGYTF. DNA of the CDR3: TGTGCCAGCAGCTTAGCCCTATCCCTCGTCTATGGCTACACCTTC.

The gene calls are TRBV5-1 and TRBJ2-2; tentatively, D is TRBD1 (6 bases). Between the trimmed V and J ends, which lost 4 bases and 5 bases, there was a span of 12 bases. The germline CDR1 and CDR2 sequences are SGHRS and YFSETQ. This CDR3 spans 14 amino acids. CDR3: CASSVDRQTGELFF. For the CDR3, the DNA is TGCGCCAGCAGCGTCGACAGGCAGACCGGGGAGCTGTTTTTT. Complete variable domain (other parts from reference TRBV5-1 and TRBJ2-2): KAGVTQTPRYLIKTRGQQVTLSCSPISGHRSVSWYQQTPGQGLQFLFEYFSETQRNKGNFPGRFSGRQFSNSRSEMNVSTLELGDSALYLCASSVDRQTGELFFGEGSRLTVL.

V and J are TRBV30 and TRBJ2-4; the D gene is possibly TRBD1 (6 bases). The closer fit of TRBJ2-7 to the DNA end suggests the J call may be wrong. The germline V gene has CDR1 GTSNPN and CDR2 SVGIG (reference sequence). The CDR3 has 13 amino acids. CDR3 bases: TGTGCCTGGAGCCGGGGACAAAACTACGAGCAGTACTTC. This codes for CAWSRGQNYEQYF.

This clonotype was seen only a few times. The chain employs TRBV7-8 and TRBJ1-5, with D perhaps matching TRBD1 (6 bases). Germline V gives CDR1 SGHVS, CDR2 FQNEAQ. V was shortened by 5 bases and J by 2 bases, with 16 bases between the two germline ends. The CDR3 is made up of 16 amino acids. The CDR3 nucleotides read TGTGCCAGCAGCCCAGAGCGGGGGCCCGGCAATCAGCCCCAGCATTTT. Residues: CASSPERGPGNQPQHF.

The V call is TRBV5-1, the J call TRBJ2-3; 10 bases map to TRBD1. With 3 bases clipped from V and 2 bases from J, the junction kept 3 bases outside the gene matches. The germline V gene has CDR1 SGHRS and CDR2 YFSETQ. CDR3 length: 15 amino acids. The CDR3 bases are TGCGCCAGCAGCTCCGGACAGGGGGACACAGATACGCAGTATTTT. Translated: CASSSGQGDTDTQYF.

This clonotype occurred a few times. The rearrangement joins TRBV2 to TRBJ1-1; the match to TRBD1 covers 7 bases. The CDR3 has 14 amino acids. The J segment lost 0 bases and the V segment lost 5 bases, leaving 3 bases of the junction unmatched. Germline V gene lookup returns CDR1 SNHLY and CDR2 FYNNEI. In DNA form, the CDR3 reads TGTGCCAGCAGTCGGGACAGCTTGAACACTGAAGCTTTCTTT. Encoded protein: CASSRDSLNTEAFF.

V gene TRBV9 combines with J gene TRBJ2-3; no definite D call. Germline CDR1 and CDR2: SGDLS and YYNGEE. The CDR3 has 15 residues. Trimming stripped 3 bases from V and 2 bases from J, with 13 bases between. The CDR3 DNA is TGTGCCAGCAGCGCCGGTTCACACCACACAGATACGCAGTATTTT. Its protein product is CASSAGSHHTDTQYF.

This clonotype was seen once. CDR3 in amino acids: CASSFSGLYGYTF. DNA of the CDR3: TGTGCCAGCAGTTTTTCGGGCCTCTATGGCTACACCTTC. V and J are TRBV27 and TRBJ1-2; D not certain. The CDR3 sequence is 13 residues long. Germline lookup yields CDR1 MNHEY and CDR2 SMNVEV (reference sequence). V was trimmed by 3 bases and J by 4 bases, leaving 9 bases between them.